This T cell receptor (beta chain) was sequenced during a study of neoadjuvant nivolumab and ipilimumab in lung cancer. Across the whole study: Patients got nivolumab 3 mg/kg on days 1, 15 and 29; combination added ipilimumab 1 mg/kg day 1. The study, taken as a whole, reports: Compared with tumor-adjacent uninvolved lung, resected tumors showed greater richness and clonality. TCR receptors were sequenced in few samples.

Of note for this clone: The antigen remains undetermined.

Germline V gives CDR1 SNHLY, CDR2 FYNNEI. V lost 6 bases, J lost 0 bases, and 12 bases lay in between. The CDR3 has 15 amino acids. The assay was immunoSEQ multiplex PCR, and TCRdb's table has in-frame clones only and misses some. The sample has tens of thousands of clones; more than 85% are singletons. This receptor was taken from an adult with non-small cell lung cancer. Some clones in this sample may be carry-over from other donors' samples. The V call is TRBV2, the J call TRBJ2-1; possibly TRBD2 for D (6 bases). The sequencing here drew on blood, taken before neoadjuvant nivolumab, alone or with ipilimumab. CDR3 in DNA: TGTGCCAGCAGCCCGGGACTGAGCTCCTACAATGAGCAGTTCTTC. It is translated as CASSPGLSSYNEQFF.